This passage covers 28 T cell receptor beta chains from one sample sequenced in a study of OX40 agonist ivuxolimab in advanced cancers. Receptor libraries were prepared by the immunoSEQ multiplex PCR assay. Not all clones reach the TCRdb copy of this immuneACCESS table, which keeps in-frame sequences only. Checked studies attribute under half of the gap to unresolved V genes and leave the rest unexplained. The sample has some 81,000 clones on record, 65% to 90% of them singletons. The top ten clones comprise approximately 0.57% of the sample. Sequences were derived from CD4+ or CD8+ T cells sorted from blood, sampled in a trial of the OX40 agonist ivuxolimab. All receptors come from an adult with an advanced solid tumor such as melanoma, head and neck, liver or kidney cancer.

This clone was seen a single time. CDR3 loop: CASSLDRASSGANVLTF. DNA for the CDR3: TGTGCCAGCAGCTTGGACAGGGCGAGCTCTGGGGCCAACGTCCTGACTTTC. The chain employs TRBV5-8 and TRBJ2-6; perhaps TRBD1 as D (6 bases). Between the trimmed V and J ends, which lost 0 bases and 0 bases, there was a span of 10 bases. Germline V lookup: CDR1 SGHTS, CDR2 YDEGEE. The CDR3 length is 17 residues.

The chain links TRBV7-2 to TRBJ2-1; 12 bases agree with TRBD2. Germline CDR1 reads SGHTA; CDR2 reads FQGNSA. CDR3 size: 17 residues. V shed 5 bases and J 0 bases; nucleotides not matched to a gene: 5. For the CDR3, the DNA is TGTGCCAGCAGCGCCACGACTAGCGGGGGCTCCTACAATGAGCAGTTCTTC. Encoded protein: CASSATTSGGSYNEQFF.

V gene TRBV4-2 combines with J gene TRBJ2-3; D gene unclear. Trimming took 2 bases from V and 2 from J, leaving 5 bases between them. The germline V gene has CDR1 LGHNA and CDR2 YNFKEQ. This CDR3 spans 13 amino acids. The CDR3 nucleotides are TGTGCCAGCAGCCAAACAGCCACAGATACGCAGTATTTT. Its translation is CASSQTATDTQYF.

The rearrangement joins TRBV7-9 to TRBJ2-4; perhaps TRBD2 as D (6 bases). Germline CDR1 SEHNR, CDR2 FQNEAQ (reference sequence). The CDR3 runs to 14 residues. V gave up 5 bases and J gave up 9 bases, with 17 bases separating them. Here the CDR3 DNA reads TGTGCCAGCAGCGCCCCGACTAGACGGGGCATTCAGTACTTC. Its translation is CASSAPTRRGIQYF.

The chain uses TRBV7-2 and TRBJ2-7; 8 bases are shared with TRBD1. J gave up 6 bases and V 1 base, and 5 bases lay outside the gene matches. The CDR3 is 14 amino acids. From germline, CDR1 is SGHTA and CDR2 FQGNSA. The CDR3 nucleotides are TGTGCCAGCAGCTTAGAACAGGGGGTGGGCGAGCAGTACTTC. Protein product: CASSLEQGVGEQYF.

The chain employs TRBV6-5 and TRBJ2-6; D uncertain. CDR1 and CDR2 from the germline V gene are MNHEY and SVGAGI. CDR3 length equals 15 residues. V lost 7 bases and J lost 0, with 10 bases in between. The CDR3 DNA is TGTGCCAGCACAAGGGCGCACTCTGGGGCCAACGTCCTGACTTTC. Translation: CASTRAHSGANVLTF.

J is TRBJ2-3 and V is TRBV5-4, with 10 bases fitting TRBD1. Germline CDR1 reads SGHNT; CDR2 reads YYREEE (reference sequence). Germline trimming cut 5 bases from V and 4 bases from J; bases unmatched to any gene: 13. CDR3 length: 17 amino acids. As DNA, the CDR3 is TGTGCCAGCAGTACCTCTTTGGGACAGGGGTTCCCAGATACGCAGTATTTT. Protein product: CASSTSLGQGFPDTQYF.

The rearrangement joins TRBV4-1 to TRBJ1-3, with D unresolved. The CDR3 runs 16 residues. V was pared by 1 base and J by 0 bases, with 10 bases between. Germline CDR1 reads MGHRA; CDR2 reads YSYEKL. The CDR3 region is CASSQGIVFSGNTIYF. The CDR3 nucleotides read TGCGCCAGCAGCCAAGGGATCGTCTTCTCTGGAAACACCATATATTTT.

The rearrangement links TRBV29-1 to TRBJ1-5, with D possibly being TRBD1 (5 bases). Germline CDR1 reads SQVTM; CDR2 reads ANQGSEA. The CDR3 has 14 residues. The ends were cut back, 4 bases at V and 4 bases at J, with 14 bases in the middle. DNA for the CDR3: TGCAGCGTTGCCTCCGGGACGGGAAATCAGCCCCAGCATTTT. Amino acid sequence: CSVASGTGNQPQHF.

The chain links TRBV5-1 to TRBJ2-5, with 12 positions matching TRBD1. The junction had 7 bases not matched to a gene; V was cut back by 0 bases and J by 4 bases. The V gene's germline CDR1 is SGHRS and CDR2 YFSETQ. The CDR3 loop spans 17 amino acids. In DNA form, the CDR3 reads TGCGCCAGCAGCTTGGCCCCGGGACAGGGGGCCCGAGAGACCCAGTACTTC. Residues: CASSLAPGQGARETQYF. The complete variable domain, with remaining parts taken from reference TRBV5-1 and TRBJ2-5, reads KAGVTQTPRYLIKTRGQQVTLSCSPISGHRSVSWYQQTPGQGLQFLFEYFSETQRNKGNFPGRFSGRQFSNSRSEMNVSTLELGDSALYLCASSLAPGQGARETQYFGPGTRLLVL.

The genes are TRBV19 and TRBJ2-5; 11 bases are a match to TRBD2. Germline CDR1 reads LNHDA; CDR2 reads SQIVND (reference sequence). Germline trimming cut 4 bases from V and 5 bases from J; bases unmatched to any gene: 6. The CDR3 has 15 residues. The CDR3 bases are TGTGCCAGTAGTACTAGCGGGGGGTCCGGGGAGACCCAGTACTTC. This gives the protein CASSTSGGSGETQYF.

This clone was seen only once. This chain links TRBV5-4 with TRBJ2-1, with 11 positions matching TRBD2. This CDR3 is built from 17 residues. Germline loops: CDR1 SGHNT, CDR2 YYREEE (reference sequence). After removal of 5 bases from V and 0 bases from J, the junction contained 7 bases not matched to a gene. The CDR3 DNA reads TGTGCCAGCAGTAGGAATAGCGGGGGGGCCTCCTACAATGAGCAGTTCTTC. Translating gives CASSRNSGGASYNEQFF.

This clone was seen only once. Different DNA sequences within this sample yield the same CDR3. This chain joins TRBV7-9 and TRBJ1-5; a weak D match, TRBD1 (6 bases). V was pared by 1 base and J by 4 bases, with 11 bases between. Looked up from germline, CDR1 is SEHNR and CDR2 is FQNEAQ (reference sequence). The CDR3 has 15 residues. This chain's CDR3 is CASSLGRGRNQPQHF. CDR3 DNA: TGTGCCAGCAGCTTAGGAAGGGGGAGAAATCAGCCCCAGCATTTT.

CDR3 sequence reads: CASSPPGGGYPGELFF. CDR3 in DNA: TGTGCCAGCAGCCCGCCGGGGGGTGGGTACCCCGGGGAGCTGTTTTTT. The chain combines TRBV7-3 with TRBJ2-2; 7 bases map to TRBD2. J lost 6 bases, V lost 5 bases, and 12 bases had no gene match. CDR3 length: 16 amino acids. Germline assignment: CDR1 SGHTA and CDR2 FQGTGA.

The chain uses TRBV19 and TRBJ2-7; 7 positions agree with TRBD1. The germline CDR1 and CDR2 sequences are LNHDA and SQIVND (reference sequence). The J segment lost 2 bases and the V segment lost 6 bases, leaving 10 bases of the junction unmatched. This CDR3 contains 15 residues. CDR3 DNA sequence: TGTGCCAGTAGACCGACAGGGTATGCGACCTACGAGCAGTACTTC. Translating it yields CASRPTGYATYEQYF.

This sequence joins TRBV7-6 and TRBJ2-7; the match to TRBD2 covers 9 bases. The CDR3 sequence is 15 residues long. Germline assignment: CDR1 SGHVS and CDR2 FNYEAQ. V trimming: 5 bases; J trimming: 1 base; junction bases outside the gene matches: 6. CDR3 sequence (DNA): TGTGCCAGCAGCCTTCAAGCGGGGGGTTCCTACGAGCAGTACTTC. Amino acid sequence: CASSLQAGGSYEQYF.

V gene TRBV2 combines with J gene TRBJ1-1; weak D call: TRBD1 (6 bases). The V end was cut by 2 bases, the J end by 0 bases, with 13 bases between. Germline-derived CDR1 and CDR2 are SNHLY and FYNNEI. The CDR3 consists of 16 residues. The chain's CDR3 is CASSERQARVNTEAFF. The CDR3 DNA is TGTGCCAGCAGTGAACGACAGGCAAGGGTGAACACTGAAGCTTTCTTT. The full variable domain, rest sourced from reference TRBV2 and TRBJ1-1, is EPEVTQTPSHQVTQMGQEVILRCVPISNHLYFYWYRQILGQKVEFLVSFYNNEISEKSEIFDDQFSVERPDGSNFTLKIRSTKLEDSAMYFCASSERQARVNTEAFFGQGTRLTVV.

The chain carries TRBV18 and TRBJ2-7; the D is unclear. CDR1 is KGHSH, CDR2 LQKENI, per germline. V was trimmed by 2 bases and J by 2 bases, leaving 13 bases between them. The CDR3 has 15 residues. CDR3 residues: CASSPDWARTYEQYF. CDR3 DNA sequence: TGTGCCAGCTCACCAGATTGGGCAAGAACCTACGAGCAGTACTTC.

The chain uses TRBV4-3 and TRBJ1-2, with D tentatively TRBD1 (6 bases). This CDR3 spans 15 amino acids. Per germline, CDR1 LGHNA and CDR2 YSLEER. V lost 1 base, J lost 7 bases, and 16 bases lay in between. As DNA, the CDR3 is TGCGCCAGCAGCCAAGGGGGCAGGGGCGTAGTTGGCTACACCTTC. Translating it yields CASSQGGRGVVGYTF.

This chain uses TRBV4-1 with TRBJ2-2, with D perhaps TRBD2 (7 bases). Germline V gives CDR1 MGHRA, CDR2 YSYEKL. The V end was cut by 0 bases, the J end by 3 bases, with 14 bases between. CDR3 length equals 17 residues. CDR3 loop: CASSQDRGARHTGELFF. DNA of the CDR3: TGCGCCAGCAGCCAAGATCGGGGGGCTCGACACACCGGGGAGCTGTTTTTT.

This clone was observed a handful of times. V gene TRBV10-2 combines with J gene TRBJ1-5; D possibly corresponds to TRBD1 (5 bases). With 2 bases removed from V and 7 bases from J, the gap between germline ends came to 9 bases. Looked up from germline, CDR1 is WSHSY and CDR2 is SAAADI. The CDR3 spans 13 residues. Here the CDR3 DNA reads TGCGCCAGCAGTGAGGGTGGGGGACAGCCCCAGCATTTT. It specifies CASSEGGGQPQHF.

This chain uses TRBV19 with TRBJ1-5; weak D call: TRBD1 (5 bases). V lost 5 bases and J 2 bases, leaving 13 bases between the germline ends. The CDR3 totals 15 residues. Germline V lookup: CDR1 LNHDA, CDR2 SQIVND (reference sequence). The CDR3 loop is CASSPDWGGNQPQHF. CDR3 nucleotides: TGTGCCAGTAGTCCTGATTGGGGGGGCAATCAGCCCCAGCATTTT.

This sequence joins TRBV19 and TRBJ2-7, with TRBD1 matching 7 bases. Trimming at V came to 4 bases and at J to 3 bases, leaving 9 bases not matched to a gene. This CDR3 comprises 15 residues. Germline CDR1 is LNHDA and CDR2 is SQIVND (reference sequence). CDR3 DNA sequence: TGTGCCAGTAGTAAGGCTTGGGACAGTTACTACGAGCAGTACTTC. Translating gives CASSKAWDSYYEQYF.

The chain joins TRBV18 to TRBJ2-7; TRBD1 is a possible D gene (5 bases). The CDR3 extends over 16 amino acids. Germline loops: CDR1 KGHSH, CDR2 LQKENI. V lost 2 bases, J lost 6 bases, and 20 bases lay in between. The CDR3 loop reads CASSPRTVGARGEQYF. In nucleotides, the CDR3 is TGTGCCAGCTCACCAAGGACGGTAGGGGCCAGAGGCGAGCAGTACTTC.

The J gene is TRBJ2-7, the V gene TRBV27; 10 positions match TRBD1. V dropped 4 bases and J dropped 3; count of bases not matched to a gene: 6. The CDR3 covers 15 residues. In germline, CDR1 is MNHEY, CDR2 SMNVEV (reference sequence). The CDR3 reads CASSSRGTGDYEQYF. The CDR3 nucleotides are TGTGCCAGCAGTTCCCGCGGGACAGGGGACTACGAGCAGTACTTC.

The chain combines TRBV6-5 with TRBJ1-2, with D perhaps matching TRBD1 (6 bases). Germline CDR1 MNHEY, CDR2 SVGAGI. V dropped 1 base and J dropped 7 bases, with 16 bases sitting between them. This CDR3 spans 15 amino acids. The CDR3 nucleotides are TGTGCCAGCAGTTACTTACCCGGGAGGGGGGTTGGCTACACCTTC. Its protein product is CASSYLPGRGVGYTF.

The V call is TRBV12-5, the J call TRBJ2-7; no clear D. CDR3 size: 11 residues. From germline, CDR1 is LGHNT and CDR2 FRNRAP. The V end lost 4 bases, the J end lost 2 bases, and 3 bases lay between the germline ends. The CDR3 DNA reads TGTGCTAGTGGTTCCACCTACGAGCAGTACTTC. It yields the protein CASGSTYEQYF. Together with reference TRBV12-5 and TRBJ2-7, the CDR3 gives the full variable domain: DARVTQTPRHKVTEMGQEVTMRCQPILGHNTVFWYRQTMMQGLELLAYFRNRAPLDDSGMPKDRFSAEMPDATLATLKIQPSEPRDSAVYFCASGSTYEQYFGPGTRLTVT.

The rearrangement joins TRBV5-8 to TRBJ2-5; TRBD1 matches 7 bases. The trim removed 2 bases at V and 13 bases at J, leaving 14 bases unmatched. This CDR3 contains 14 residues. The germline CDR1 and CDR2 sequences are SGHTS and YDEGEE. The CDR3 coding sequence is TGTGCCAGCAGCTTACCGGGACAGACGACTTCTTCGTACTTC. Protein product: CASSLPGQTTSSYF.